The rows below give T cell receptor beta chains drawn from one sample of a study of cytomegalovirus exposure and HLA in healthy donors. TCRdb keeps only in-frame clones here, not all; method: immunoSEQ multiplex PCR. Of fewer than 200,000 clones in the sample, 75% to 80% were seen once. The material sequenced was PBMCs. The receptors derive from a woman aged 50 to 60 in good health and CMV-seropositive. CDR3s include the opening cysteine and the closing phenylalanine or tryptophan. A D gene is named only where the DNA matches it firmly. A row's size may be missing; if present it is once, few, many or a size class.

v_gene: TRBV18; abundance: NA; d_gene: NA; j_gene: TRBJ1-3; CDR3aa: CASSPTAGVAGNTIYF; CDR3nt: TGTGCCAGCTCACCAACGGCAGGGGTTGCTGGAAACACCATATATTTT
v_gene: TRBV2; abundance: NA; d_gene: TRBD2; j_gene: TRBJ2-1; CDR3aa: CASSAVASGGRNEQFF; CDR3nt: TGTGCCAGCAGCGCGGTGGCTAGCGGGGGACGGAATGAGCAGTTCTTC
v_gene: TRBV19; abundance: NA; d_gene: TRBD1; j_gene: TRBJ1-2; CDR3aa: CASRRDRAYGYTF; CDR3nt: TGTGCCAGCCGCCGGGACAGGGCCTATGGCTACACCTTC
v_gene: TRBV5-5; abundance: NA; d_gene: TRBD1; j_gene: TRBJ1-6; CDR3aa: CASSWGQGNSPLHF; CDR3nt: TGTGCCAGCAGCTGGGGACAGGGGAATTCACCCCTCCACTTT
v_gene: TRBV18; abundance: NA; d_gene: TRBD1; j_gene: TRBJ1-5; CDR3aa: CASSPEGTDQPQHF; CDR3nt: TGTGCCAGCTCACCAGAAGGGACAGATCAGCCCCAGCATTTT
v_gene: TRBV19; abundance: few; d_gene: NA; j_gene: TRBJ1-5; CDR3aa: CASRVGAGLSNQPQHF; CDR3nt: TGTGCCAGTAGGGTTGGGGCAGGCCTTAGCAATCAGCCCCAGCATTTT
v_gene: TRBV5-8; abundance: NA; d_gene: TRBD2; j_gene: TRBJ2-3; CDR3aa: CASSSSGGAGTDTQYF; CDR3nt: TGTGCCAGCAGCTCTAGCGGGGGGGCAGGCACAGATACGCAGTATTTT
v_gene: TRBV6-5; abundance: NA; d_gene: NA; j_gene: TRBJ1-1; CDR3aa: CASSPRERQTKAFF; CDR3nt: TGTGCCAGCAGCCCTCGAGAGAGACAGACAAAAGCTTTCTTT
v_gene: TRBV5-1; abundance: NA; d_gene: NA; j_gene: TRBJ1-1; CDR3aa: CASSLMRDTEAFF; CDR3nt: TGCGCCAGCAGCTTAATGAGAGACACTGAAGCTTTCTTT
v_gene: TRBV5-4; abundance: once; d_gene: TRBD2; j_gene: TRBJ2-7; CDR3aa: CASSQTSGSRGYF; CDR3nt: TGTGCCAGCAGCCAAACTAGCGGGAGTCGTGGGTACTTC
v_gene: TRBV5-1; abundance: few; d_gene: NA; j_gene: TRBJ2-1; CDR3aa: CASGGTYNEQFF; CDR3nt: TGCGCCAGCGGGGGCACCTACAATGAGCAGTTCTTC
v_gene: TRBV6-5; abundance: few; d_gene: NA; j_gene: TRBJ1-6; CDR3aa: CATREVGARSPLHF; CDR3nt: TGTGCCACCCGGGAGGTGGGGGCGAGGTCACCCCTCCACTTT
v_gene: TRBV27; abundance: NA; d_gene: TRBD1; j_gene: TRBJ2-7; CDR3aa: CASSLPGQGSYEQYF; CDR3nt: TGTGCCAGCAGTCTCCCGGGACAGGGCTCCTACGAGCAGTACTTC
v_gene: TRBV19; abundance: NA; d_gene: NA; j_gene: TRBJ2-5; CDR3aa: CASSIFGAQETQYF; CDR3nt: TGTGCCAGTAGTATTTTTGGGGCTCAAGAGACCCAGTACTTC
v_gene: TRBV5-1; abundance: once; d_gene: NA; j_gene: TRBJ1-1; CDR3aa: CASSLLNPGYTEAFF; CDR3nt: TGCGCCAGCAGCTTGCTTAACCCCGGGTACACTGAAGCTTTCTTT
v_gene: TRBV10-3; abundance: NA; d_gene: NA; j_gene: TRBJ2-7; CDR3aa: CAMGSRSSYEQYF; CDR3nt: TGTGCCATGGGGAGCAGGAGCTCCTACGAGCAGTACTTC
v_gene: TRBV15; abundance: NA; d_gene: NA; j_gene: TRBJ1-6; CDR3aa: CATSRESRLRNSPLHF; CDR3nt: TGTGCCACCAGCAGAGAGTCACGACTACGGAATTCACCCCTCCACTTT
v_gene: TRBV5-1; abundance: NA; d_gene: NA; j_gene: TRBJ2-5; CDR3aa: CASSSGPGETQYF; CDR3nt: TGCGCCAGCAGTTCAGGGCCGGGAGAGACCCAGTACTTC
v_gene: TRBV5-6; abundance: few; d_gene: TRBD1; j_gene: TRBJ1-2; CDR3aa: CASSSHTTDRVSGYTF; CDR3nt: TGTGCCAGCAGCTCCCATACCACCGACAGGGTGTCAGGCTACACCTTC
v_gene: TRBV7-2; abundance: NA; d_gene: TRBD2; j_gene: TRBJ2-1; CDR3aa: CASSSRLAGAYNEQFF; CDR3nt: TGTGCCAGCAGCTCCCGACTAGCGGGGGCCTACAATGAGCAGTTCTTC
v_gene: TRBV28; abundance: NA; d_gene: TRBD1; j_gene: TRBJ1-1; CDR3aa: CASTIISGGQEDTEAFF; CDR3nt: TGTGCCAGCACCATTATCAGCGGAGGACAGGAGGACACTGAAGCTTTCTTT
v_gene: TRBV4-1; abundance: NA; d_gene: TRBD2; j_gene: TRBJ2-1; CDR3aa: CASRESGRKTYNEQFF; CDR3nt: TGCGCCAGCAGAGAAAGCGGGAGGAAAACCTACAATGAGCAGTTCTTC
v_gene: TRBV7-2; abundance: few; d_gene: TRBD1; j_gene: TRBJ2-3; CDR3aa: CASSIGQGWADTQYF; CDR3nt: TGTGCCAGCAGCATCGGACAGGGTTGGGCAGATACGCAGTATTTT
v_gene: TRBV7-9; abundance: NA; d_gene: NA; j_gene: TRBJ2-5; CDR3aa: CASNPGARETQYF; CDR3nt: TGTGCCAGCAACCCGGGAGCGCGGGAGACCCAGTACTTC
v_gene: TRBV14; abundance: NA; d_gene: TRBD1; j_gene: TRBJ2-1; CDR3aa: CASSPAGTVNNEQFF; CDR3nt: TGTGCCAGCAGCCCCGCAGGGACAGTAAACAATGAGCAGTTCTTC
v_gene: TRBV2; abundance: NA; d_gene: TRBD1; j_gene: TRBJ2-2; CDR3aa: CASLRDRANTGELFF; CDR3nt: TGTGCCAGCCTCCGGGACAGGGCGAACACCGGGGAGCTGTTTTTT
v_gene: TRBV6-5; abundance: NA; d_gene: NA; j_gene: TRBJ2-7; CDR3aa: CASSRQSLRGNEQYF; CDR3nt: TGTGCCAGCAGTAGACAGTCCCTGCGCGGAAACGAGCAGTACTTC
v_gene: TRBV30; abundance: NA; d_gene: NA; j_gene: TRBJ1-2; CDR3aa: CAWLTTRKQGYGYTF; CDR3nt: TGTGCCTGGTTAACCACCAGAAAACAGGGTTATGGCTACACCTTC
v_gene: TRBV7-8; abundance: NA; d_gene: NA; j_gene: TRBJ2-7; CDR3aa: CASSLRVGEQYF; CDR3nt: TGTGCCAGCAGCTTGCGAGTTGGCGAGCAGTACTTC
v_gene: TRBV19; abundance: NA; d_gene: NA; j_gene: TRBJ1-5; CDR3aa: CASSIESTSSSQHF; CDR3nt: TGTGCCAGTAGTATAGAGAGTACTTCCTCGTCCCAGCATTTT
v_gene: TRBV23-1; abundance: NA; d_gene: TRBD1; j_gene: TRBJ1-3; CDR3aa: CASSQLGTGANTIYF; CDR3nt: TGCGCCAGCAGTCAATTGGGGACAGGGGCAAACACCATATATTTT
v_gene: TRBV6-1; abundance: NA; d_gene: NA; j_gene: TRBJ1-4; CDR3aa: CAILPLTAGREKLFF; CDR3nt: TGTGCCATTCTCCCACTAACGGCAGGGAGGGAAAAACTGTTTTTT
v_gene: TRBV6-1; abundance: once; d_gene: TRBD1; j_gene: TRBJ2-5; CDR3aa: CASSAGQGRETQYF; CDR3nt: TGTGCCAGCAGTGCCGGACAGGGGAGGGAGACCCAGTACTTC
v_gene: TRBV19; abundance: NA; d_gene: TRBD2; j_gene: TRBJ2-2; CDR3aa: CASSSGQGGSTGELFF; CDR3nt: TGTGCCAGTAGTTCAGGGCAGGGAGGGTCAACCGGGGAGCTGTTTTTT
v_gene: TRBV19; abundance: few; d_gene: TRBD2; j_gene: TRBJ2-5; CDR3aa: CASSIWFSGGSETQYF; CDR3nt: TGTGCCAGTAGTATTTGGTTTTCGGGGGGGTCAGAGACCCAGTACTTC
v_gene: TRBV5-1; abundance: NA; d_gene: TRBD1; j_gene: TRBJ1-4; CDR3aa: CASSLQGASEKLFF; CDR3nt: TGCGCCAGCAGCTTGCAGGGGGCGAGTGAAAAGCTGTTTTTT